This is a list of T cell receptor beta chains from one sample in a study of blood T cell repertoires in COVID-19. Generated by immunoSEQ multiplex PCR, the TCRdb table keeps only in-frame clones and is missing some. This table has about 81,000 clones, roughly 89% appearing once. What was sequenced was peripheral blood. Every receptor here comes from an elderly woman with active COVID-19. CDR3s include the opening cysteine and the closing phenylalanine or tryptophan. D genes are given only for firm matches. Size is omitted from some rows. Given values are once, few, many or a class for expanded clones.

D gene,clone size,V gene,J gene,CDR3 protein,CDR3 DNA
TRBD2,-,TRBV30,TRBJ2-5,CAWAAGDQETQYF,TGTGCCTGGGCCGCGGGAGATCAAGAGACCCAGTACTTC
-,-,TRBV5-8,TRBJ1-1,CASSLGFPSTEAFF,TGTGCCAGCAGCTTGGGGTTTCCGAGCACTGAAGCTTTCTTT
TRBD1,once,TRBV19,TRBJ2-7,CASSPGQSFYEQYF,TGTGCCAGTAGTCCGGGACAGAGTTTCTACGAGCAGTACTTC
-,once,TRBV28,TRBJ2-7,CASTVGLATYEQYF,TGTGCCAGCACAGTCGGGCTAGCTACCTACGAGCAGTACTTC
TRBD1,once,TRBV18,TRBJ2-3,CASSPPGQERDTQYF,TGTGCCAGCTCACCACCTGGACAGGAAAGGGATACGCAGTATTTT
-,-,TRBV20-1,TRBJ1-2,CSAREAYGYTF,TGCAGTGCTAGGGAGGCCTATGGCTACACCTTC
TRBD2,once,TRBV5-6,TRBJ2-1,CASSLAGGRGDEQFF,TGTGCCAGCAGCTTGGCTGGCGGGAGGGGGGATGAGCAGTTCTTC
-,-,TRBV19,TRBJ1-5,CASSSSPGVGSNQPQHF,TGTGCCAGTAGTAGCAGCCCAGGGGTTGGTAGCAATCAGCCCCAGCATTTT
-,-,TRBV9,TRBJ2-3,CASSVQSGPTDTQYF,TGTGCCAGCAGCGTACAAAGCGGGCCCACAGATACGCAGTATTTT
-,-,TRBV2,TRBJ1-5,CASTDRRNQPQHF,TGTGCCAGCACGGACAGACGCAATCAGCCCCAGCATTTT
TRBD1,-,TRBV28,TRBJ2-5,CASSFLQGREETQYF,TGTGCCAGCAGTTTTTTACAGGGGCGGGAAGAGACCCAGTACTTC
-,-,TRBV4-1,TRBJ1-3,CASSQEGPADGNTIYF,TGCGCCAGCAGCCAAGAGGGGCCCGCTGATGGAAACACCATATATTTT
TRBD2,-,TRBV7-2,TRBJ2-1,CASSLDRLAGGCFF,TGTGCCAGCAGCTTAGATCGGCTAGCGGGAGGGTGCTTCTTC
-,-,TRBV12-3/TRBV12-4,TRBJ2-5,CASSLGSRETQYF,TGTGCCAGCAGTTTAGGCAGCAGGGAGACCCAGTACTTC
-,-,TRBV12-3/TRBV12-4,TRBJ1-5,CASSFSGDQPQHF,TGTGCCAGCAGTTTCTCAGGGGATCAGCCCCAGCATTTT
TRBD1,-,TRBV4-3,TRBJ2-7,CASSQEGTGGYEQYF,TGCGCCAGCAGCCAAGAGGGGACAGGGGGCTACGAGCAGTACTTC
TRBD1,few,TRBV7-2,TRBJ2-5,CASSLIRGPQETQYF,TGTGCCAGCAGCTTAATCAGGGGGCCCCAAGAGACCCAGTACTTC
-,-,TRBV12-3/TRBV12-4,TRBJ2-2,CASTLVPGELFF,TGTGCCAGCACCCTCGTTCCCGGGGAGCTGTTTTTT
-,-,TRBV10-3,TRBJ1-2,CAISENNNWGRSYGYTF,TGTGCCATCAGTGAAAACAATAATTGGGGGAGGAGCTATGGCTACACCTTC
TRBD2,-,TRBV9,TRBJ2-1,CASSAPSGPSYNEQFF,TGTGCCAGCAGCGCACCTAGCGGGCCCTCCTACAATGAGCAGTTCTTC
TRBD1,-,TRBV12-3/TRBV12-4,TRBJ1-1,CASSRGQVGAFF,TGTGCCAGCAGCCGGGGACAGGTCGGAGCTTTCTTT
TRBD1,few,TRBV7-9,TRBJ2-1,CASSLVGQGLKDPYNEQFF,TGTGCCAGCAGCTTAGTGGGACAGGGGCTAAAGGATCCCTACAATGAGCAGTTCTTC
TRBD2,-,TRBV25-1,TRBJ2-1,CASSHLTSGPTDEQFF,TGTGCCAGCAGTCACCTGACTAGCGGGCCGACAGATGAGCAGTTCTTC
TRBD2,-,TRBV2,TRBJ2-3,CASSEREVLDTQYF,TGTGCCAGCAGTGAGCGGGAGGTACTAGATACGCAGTATTTT
TRBD1,-,TRBV6-6,TRBJ2-5,CASSRDSQETQYF,TGTGCCAGCAGTAGGGACAGTCAAGAGACCCAGTACTTC
TRBD2,-,TRBV3-1/TRBV3-2,TRBJ2-1,CASSQPSGTSGSNEQFF,TGTGCCAGCAGCCAACCCTCAGGGACTAGCGGGAGTAATGAGCAGTTCTTC
-,once,TRBV5-1,TRBJ1-2,CASSLDQGNYGYTF,TGCGCCAGCAGCTTAGATCAGGGTAACTATGGCTACACCTTC
-,few,TRBV3-1/TRBV3-2,TRBJ2-1,CASSQLYNEQFF,TGTGCCAGCAGCCAATTATACAATGAGCAGTTCTTC
TRBD2,-,TRBV7-8,TRBJ2-1,CASSFPGLAGNNEQFF,TGTGCCAGCAGCTTTCCGGGACTAGCGGGAAACAATGAGCAGTTCTTC
-,-,TRBV7-2,TRBJ1-2,CASSVNRDSYYGYTF,TGTGCCAGCAGCGTAAACAGGGATTCGTACTATGGCTACACCTTC
TRBD2,-,TRBV2,TRBJ2-2,CASKILAGSNTGELFF,TGTGCCAGCAAAATCTTAGCGGGTTCGAACACCGGGGAGCTGTTTTTT
-,-,TRBV10-2,TRBJ2-5,CASRTSGEETQYF,TGCGCCAGCAGAACTAGTGGGGAAGAGACCCAGTACTTC
-,once,TRBV5-1,TRBJ1-3,CASSLQDSDSGNTIYF,TGCGCCAGCAGCTTGCAGGACAGTGACTCTGGAAACACCATATATTTT
TRBD2,-,TRBV11-2,TRBJ2-1,CASREGLAYAEQFF,TGTGCCAGCAGGGAGGGACTAGCGTATGCTGAGCAGTTCTTC
-,-,TRBV7-9,TRBJ2-1,CASSLGLGYNEQFF,TGTGCCAGCAGCTTAGGGCTAGGCTACAATGAGCAGTTCTTC
-,-,TRBV28,TRBJ2-1,CASSPPSRAQFF,TGTGCCAGCAGTCCCCCTAGCCGGGCCCAGTTCTTC
TRBD1,-,TRBV5-4,TRBJ1-2,CASSLPGQGGIGGYTF,TGTGCCAGCAGCTTACCGGGACAGGGGGGGATAGGTGGCTACACCTTC
TRBD1,-,TRBV6-5,TRBJ2-2,CASRTGGLYTGELFF,TGTGCCAGCAGAACAGGGGGGTTATACACCGGGGAGCTGTTTTTT
-,-,TRBV18,TRBJ2-7,CASSPRDSSYEQYF,TGTGCCAGCTCACCACGGGACTCCTCCTACGAGCAGTACTTC
-,-,TRBV4-2,TRBJ2-1,CASSQTAGKPYNEQFF,TGTGCCAGCAGCCAGACAGCGGGCAAGCCGTACAATGAGCAGTTCTTC
TRBD1,-,TRBV7-2,TRBJ2-7,CASSLGTDPAVGYEQYF,TGTGCCAGCAGCCTAGGGACAGATCCCGCCGTCGGCTACGAGCAGTACTTC
-,-,TRBV19,TRBJ1-1,CASSPYAGQNTEAFF,TGTGCCAGTAGTCCCTATGCTGGGCAGAACACTGAAGCTTTCTTT
TRBD2,-,TRBV11-2,TRBJ2-1,CASSFRLAGLEQFF,TGTGCCAGCAGCTTTCGCCTAGCGGGACTAGAGCAGTTCTTC
-,-,TRBV29-1,TRBJ1-4,CSALGGENEKLFF,TGCAGCGCCCTGGGGGGTGAGAATGAAAAACTGTTTTTT
-,-,TRBV7-8,TRBJ2-2,CASSRLVNTGELFF,TGTGCCAGCAGCCGACTAGTGAACACCGGGGAGCTGTTTTTT
-,-,TRBV5-4,TRBJ2-5,CASNGGGSMPETQYF,TGTGCCAGCAACGGGGGTGGGAGCATGCCAGAGACCCAGTACTTC
-,-,TRBV28,TRBJ1-2,CASRAPGYYGYTF,TGTGCCAGCAGAGCTCCGGGTTACTATGGCTACACCTTC
TRBD2,-,TRBV11-3,TRBJ2-7,CASSVTSGSFNEQYF,TGTGCCAGCAGCGTTACTAGCGGGAGTTTTAACGAGCAGTACTTC
-,-,TRBV28,TRBJ1-1,CASSFPGKSEAFF,TGTGCCAGCAGTTTCCCGGGTAAATCTGAAGCTTTCTTT
-,few,TRBV12-3/TRBV12-4,TRBJ1-5,CASSSTDNQPQHF,TGTGCCAGCAGTTCGACAGATAATCAGCCCCAGCATTTT
-,few,TRBV4-2,TRBJ2-3,CASSHPGTDTQYF,TGTGCCAGCAGCCACCCGGGAACAGATACGCAGTATTTT
-,-,TRBV4-2,TRBJ2-7,CASSAFGGEQYF,TGTGCCAGCAGCGCTTTTGGGGGGGAGCAGTACTTC
-,-,TRBV6-2/TRBV6-3,TRBJ2-1,CASTPRGTVNNEQFF,TGTGCCAGCACCCCCCGGGGGACAGTAAACAATGAGCAGTTCTTC
-,once,TRBV7-8,TRBJ2-7,CASSRPRSGAEQYF,TGTGCCAGCAGCCGCCCGCGATCAGGTGCCGAGCAGTACTTC